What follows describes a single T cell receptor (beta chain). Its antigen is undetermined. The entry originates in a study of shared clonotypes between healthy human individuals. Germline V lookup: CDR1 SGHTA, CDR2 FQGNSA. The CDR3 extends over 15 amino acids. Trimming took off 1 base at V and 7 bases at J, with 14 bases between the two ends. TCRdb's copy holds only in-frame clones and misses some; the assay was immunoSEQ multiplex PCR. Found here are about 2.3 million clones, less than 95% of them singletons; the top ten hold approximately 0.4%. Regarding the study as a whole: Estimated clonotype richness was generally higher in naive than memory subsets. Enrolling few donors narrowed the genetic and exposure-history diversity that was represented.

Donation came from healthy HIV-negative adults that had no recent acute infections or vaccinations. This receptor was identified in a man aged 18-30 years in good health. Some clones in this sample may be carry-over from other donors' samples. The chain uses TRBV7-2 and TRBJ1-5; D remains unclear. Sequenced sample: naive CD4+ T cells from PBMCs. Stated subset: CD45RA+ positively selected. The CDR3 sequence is CASSLGGGSWQPQHF. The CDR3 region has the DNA TGTGCCAGCAGCTTAGGCGGCGGGTCATGGCAGCCCCAGCATTTT.